This entry describes one T cell receptor beta chain. Antigen unknown. MiXCR was run by TCRdb on the 5' RACE reads, yielding one entry per CDR3 protein. The table lists roughly 68,000 distinct CDR3 sequences, roughly a sixth of them singletons. The data stem from a study of T-cell memory formation after mild COVID-19. Germline V gene lookup returns CDR1 SQVTM and CDR2 ANQGSEA. The CDR3 contains 10 residues. The V gene end was trimmed by 3 bases and the J gene end by 11 bases; junction bases not matched to a gene: 1. Whole-study results and caveats: Clones contracting over day 15 to 85 were CD4/CD8 balanced, with later expanders leaning CD4+. Contracting CD8+ clones were enriched in EMRA, CD4+ mainly in CM and EM. Second-wave clones reaching peak frequency on day 37 lacked confirmed SARS-CoV-2 specificity. Pre-infection memory showed some responding clones, and this suggested that cross-reactive memory joined.

This clonotype was sampled from an adult woman who had mild COVID-19 (a few samples of this study predate the infection). Cell type and time point are not known. Sequenced input: PBMCs or a T cell subset sorted from them (not recorded which). The rearrangement uses TRBV29-1 and TRBJ1-1; the match to TRBD1 covers 9 bases. CDR3 in DNA: TGCAGCGTTGAGACAGGGGGTGCTTTCTTT. This sequence encodes CSVETGGAFF. Variable domain in full (rest from reference TRBV29-1 and TRBJ1-1): SAVISQKPSRDICQRGTSLTIQCQVDSQVTMMFWYRQQPGQSLTLIATANQGSEATYESGFVIDKFPISRPNLTFSTLTVSNMSPEDSSIYLCSVETGGAFFGQGTRLTVV.